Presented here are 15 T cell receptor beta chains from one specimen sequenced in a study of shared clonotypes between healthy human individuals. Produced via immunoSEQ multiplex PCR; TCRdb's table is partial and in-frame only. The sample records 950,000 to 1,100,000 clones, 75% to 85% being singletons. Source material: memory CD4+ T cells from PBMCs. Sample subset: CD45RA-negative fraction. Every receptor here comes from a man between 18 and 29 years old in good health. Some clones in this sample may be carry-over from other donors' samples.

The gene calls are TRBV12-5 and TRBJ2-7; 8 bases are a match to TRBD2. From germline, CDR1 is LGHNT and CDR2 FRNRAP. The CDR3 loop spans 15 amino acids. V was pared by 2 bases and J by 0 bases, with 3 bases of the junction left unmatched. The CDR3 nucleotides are TGTGCTAGTGGTTTGTATGCGGGAGGCTCCTACGAGCAGTACTTC. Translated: CASGLYAGGSYEQYF.

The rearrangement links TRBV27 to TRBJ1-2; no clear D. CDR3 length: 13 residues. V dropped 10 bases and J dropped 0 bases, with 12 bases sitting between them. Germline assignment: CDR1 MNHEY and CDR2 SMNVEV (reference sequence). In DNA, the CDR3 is TGTGCCACCGCAGTCAGTTCTAACTATGGCTACACCTTC. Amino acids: CATAVSSNYGYTF.

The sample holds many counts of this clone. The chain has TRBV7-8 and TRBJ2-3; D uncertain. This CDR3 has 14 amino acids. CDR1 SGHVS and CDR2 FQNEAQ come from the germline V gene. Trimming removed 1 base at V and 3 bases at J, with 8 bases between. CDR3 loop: CASSLESRTDTQYF. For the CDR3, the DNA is TGTGCCAGCAGCTTAGAAAGTCGGACAGATACGCAGTATTTT.

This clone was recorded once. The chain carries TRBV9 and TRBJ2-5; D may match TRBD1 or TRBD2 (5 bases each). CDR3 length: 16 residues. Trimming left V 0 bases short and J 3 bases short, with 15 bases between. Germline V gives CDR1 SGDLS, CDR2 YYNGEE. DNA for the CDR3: TGTGCCAGCAGCGTAGGAGGGGCTGGGGGAGAAGAGACCCAGTACTTC. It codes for CASSVGGAGGEETQYF.

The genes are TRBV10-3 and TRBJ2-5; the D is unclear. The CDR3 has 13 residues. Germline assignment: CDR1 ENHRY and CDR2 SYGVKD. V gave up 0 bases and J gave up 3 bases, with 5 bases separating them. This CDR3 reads CAISESAEETQYF. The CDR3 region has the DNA TGTGCCATCAGTGAGTCGGCCGAAGAGACCCAGTACTTC.

As DNA, the CDR3 is TGTGCCAGCAGCAGAACAGGGAATGATGAAAAACTGTTTTTT. It translates to CASSRTGNDEKLFF. V and J are TRBV11-2 and TRBJ1-4, with D perhaps TRBD1 (6 bases). The CDR3 spans 14 residues. Trimming shortened V by 5 bases and J by 6 bases, and 13 bases separated the two germline ends. Germline values: CDR1 SGHAT, CDR2 FQNNGV.

The CDR3 DNA is TGTGCCAGCCAGTCAAACTACAGGGTCAGGGCCAGCACAGATACGCAGTATTTT. Translated, it gives CASQSNYRVRASTDTQYF. This chain uses TRBV2 with TRBJ2-3; D is possibly TRBD1 (6 bases). Germline V gene sequence: CDR1 SNHLY, CDR2 FYNNEI. CDR3 length: 18 residues. Trimming shortened V by 8 bases and J by 0 bases, and 24 bases separated the two germline ends.

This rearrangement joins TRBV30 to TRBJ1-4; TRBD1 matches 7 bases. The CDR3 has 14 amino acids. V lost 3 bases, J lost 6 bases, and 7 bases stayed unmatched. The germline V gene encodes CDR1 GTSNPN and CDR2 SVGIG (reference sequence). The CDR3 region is CAWRPRGVDEKLFF. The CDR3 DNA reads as TGTGCCTGGAGGCCCAGGGGGGTTGATGAAAAACTGTTTTTT.

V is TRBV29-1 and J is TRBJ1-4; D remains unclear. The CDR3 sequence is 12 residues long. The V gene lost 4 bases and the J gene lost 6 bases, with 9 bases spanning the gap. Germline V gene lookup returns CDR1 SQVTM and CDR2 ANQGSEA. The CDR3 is CSVVWADEKLFF. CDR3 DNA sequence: TGCAGCGTTGTTTGGGCAGATGAAAAACTGTTTTTT.

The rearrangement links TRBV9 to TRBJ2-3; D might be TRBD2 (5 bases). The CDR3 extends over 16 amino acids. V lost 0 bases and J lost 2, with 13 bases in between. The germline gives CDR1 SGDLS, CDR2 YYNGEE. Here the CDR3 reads CASSVAPEEDTDTQYF. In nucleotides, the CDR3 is TGTGCCAGCAGCGTAGCCCCCGAGGAGGACACAGATACGCAGTATTTT.

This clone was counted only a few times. CDR3: CASSEGGTGSYQPQHF. In DNA, the CDR3 is TGTGCCAGCAGTGAAGGTGGGACAGGGTCCTATCAGCCCCAGCATTTT. V usage is TRBV6-1 and J usage is TRBJ1-5; 9 bases match TRBD1. The CDR3 length is 16 residues. Germline V gives CDR1 MNHNS, CDR2 SASEGT. Losses at the gene ends were 1 base for V and 5 bases for J; bases not matched to a gene: 6.

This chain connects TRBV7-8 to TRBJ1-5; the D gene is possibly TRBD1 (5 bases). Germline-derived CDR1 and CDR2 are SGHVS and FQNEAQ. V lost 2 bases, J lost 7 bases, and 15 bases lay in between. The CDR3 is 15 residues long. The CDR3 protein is CASSLLGTQGQPQHF. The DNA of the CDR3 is TGTGCCAGCAGCTTACTTGGGACGCAGGGCCAGCCCCAGCATTTT.

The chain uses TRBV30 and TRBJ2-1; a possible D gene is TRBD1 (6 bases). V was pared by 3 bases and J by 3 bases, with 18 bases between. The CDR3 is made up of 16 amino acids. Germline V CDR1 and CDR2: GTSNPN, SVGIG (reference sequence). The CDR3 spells CAWSLRGSRGYNEQFF. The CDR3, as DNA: TGTGCCTGGAGCCTCCGAGGTAGCAGGGGCTACAATGAGCAGTTCTTC.

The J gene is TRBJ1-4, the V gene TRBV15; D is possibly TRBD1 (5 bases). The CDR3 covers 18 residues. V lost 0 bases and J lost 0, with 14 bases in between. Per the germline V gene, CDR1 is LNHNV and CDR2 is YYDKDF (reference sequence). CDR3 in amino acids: CATSRDWRGSATNEKLFF. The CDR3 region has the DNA TGTGCCACCAGCAGAGATTGGAGGGGTTCCGCAACTAATGAAAAACTGTTTTTT. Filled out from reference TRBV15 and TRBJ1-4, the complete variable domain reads DAMVIQNPRYQVTQFGKPVTLSCSQTLNHNVMYWYQQKSSQAPKLLFHYYDKDFNNEADTPDNFQSRRPNTSFCFLDIRSPGLGDTAMYLCATSRDWRGSATNEKLFFGSGTQLSVL.

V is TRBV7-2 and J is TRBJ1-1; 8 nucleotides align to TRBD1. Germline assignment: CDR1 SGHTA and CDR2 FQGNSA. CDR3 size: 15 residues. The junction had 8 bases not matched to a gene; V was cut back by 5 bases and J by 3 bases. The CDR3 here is CASSPQQGDYTEAFF. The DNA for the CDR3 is TGTGCCAGCAGCCCTCAACAGGGGGACTACACTGAAGCTTTCTTT.